This TCR beta chain is from a study of beta chain features in type 1 diabetes. At the level of the study: On cell yields, gender and age, patients and healthy donors were similar. All samples combined gave roughly 100 million sorted cells for examination. Broader study findings: Type 1 diabetes patients showed a moderate but significant shortening of TCRB CDR3s in all four CD4+ subsets.

The whole isolated RNA underwent reverse transcription, so sequencing captured expressed TCRB transcripts. Regulatory, naive and central memory T cell samples averaged roughly 3.5 million reads. Method: immunoSEQ multiplex PCR; TCRdb's copy keeps in-frame clones and lacks some. The table has about 650,000 clones, around 12% seen once. The CDR3 has 14 amino acids. The V end was cut by 2 bases, the J end by 0 bases, with 5 bases between. Germline CDR1 is SGHTA and CDR2 is FQGNSA. Turning to this clone: What it binds is unknown.

The chain couples TRBV7-2 to TRBJ1-3; no firm D call. The TCR originated in a man aged 25 to 45 with type 1 diabetes. The sequencing sample was made of naive CD4+ T cells from blood. CDR3 protein: CASSLTASGNTIYF. In nucleotides, the CDR3 is TGTGCCAGCAGCTTAACGGCCTCTGGAAACACCATATATTTT.